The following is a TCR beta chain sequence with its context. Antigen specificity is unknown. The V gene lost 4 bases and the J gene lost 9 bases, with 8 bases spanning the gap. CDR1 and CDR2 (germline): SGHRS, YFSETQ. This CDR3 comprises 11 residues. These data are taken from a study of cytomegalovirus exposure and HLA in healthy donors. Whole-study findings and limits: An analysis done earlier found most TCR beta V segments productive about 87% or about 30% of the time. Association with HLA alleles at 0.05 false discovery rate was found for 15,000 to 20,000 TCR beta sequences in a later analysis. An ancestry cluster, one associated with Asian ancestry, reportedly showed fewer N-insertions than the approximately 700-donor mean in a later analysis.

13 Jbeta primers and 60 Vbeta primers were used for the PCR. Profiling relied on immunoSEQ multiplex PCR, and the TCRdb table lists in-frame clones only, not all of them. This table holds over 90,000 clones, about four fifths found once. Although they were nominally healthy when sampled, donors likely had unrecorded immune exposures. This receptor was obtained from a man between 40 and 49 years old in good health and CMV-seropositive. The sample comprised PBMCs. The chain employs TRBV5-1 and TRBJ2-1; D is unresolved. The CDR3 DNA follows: TGCGCCAGCAGCCGGGTTGGTGAGCAGTTCTTC. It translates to CASSRVGEQFF.